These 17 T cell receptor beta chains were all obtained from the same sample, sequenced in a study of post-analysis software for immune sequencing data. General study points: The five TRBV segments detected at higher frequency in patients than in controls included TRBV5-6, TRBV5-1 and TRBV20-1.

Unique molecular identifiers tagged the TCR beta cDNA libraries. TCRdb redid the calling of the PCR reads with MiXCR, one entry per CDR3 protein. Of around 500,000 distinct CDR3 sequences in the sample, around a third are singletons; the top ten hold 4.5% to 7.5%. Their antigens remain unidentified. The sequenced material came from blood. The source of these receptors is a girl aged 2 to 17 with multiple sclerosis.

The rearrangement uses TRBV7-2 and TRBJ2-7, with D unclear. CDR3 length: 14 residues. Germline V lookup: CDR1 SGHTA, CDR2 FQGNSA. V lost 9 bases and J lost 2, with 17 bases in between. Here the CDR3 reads CASRHPGVTYEQYF. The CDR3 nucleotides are TGTGCCAGTCGACATCCCGGAGTCACCTACGAGCAGTACTTC. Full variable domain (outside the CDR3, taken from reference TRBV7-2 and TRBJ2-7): GAGVSQSPSNKVTEKGKDVELRCDPISGHTALYWYRQSLGQGLEFLIYFQGNSAPDKSGLPSDRFSAERTGGSVSTLTIQRTQQEDSAVYLCASRHPGVTYEQYFGPGTRLTVT.

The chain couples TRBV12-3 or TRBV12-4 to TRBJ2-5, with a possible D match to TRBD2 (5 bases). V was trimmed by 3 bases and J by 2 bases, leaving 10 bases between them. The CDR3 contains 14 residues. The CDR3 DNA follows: TGTGCCAGCAGTTTTATGGCGGGTCAAGAGACCCAGTACTTC. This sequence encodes CASSFMAGQETQYF.

Here the CDR3 reads CSAREDRANTGELFF. The CDR3 DNA reads as TGCAGTGCTAGAGAGGACAGGGCGAACACCGGGGAGCTGTTTTTT. The V gene is TRBV20-1, the J gene TRBJ2-2; 8 bases line up with TRBD1. The junction had 0 bases not matched to a gene; V was cut back by 0 bases and J by 0 bases. Germline V gene lookup returns CDR1 DFQATT and CDR2 SNEGSKA (reference sequence). The CDR3 is 15 residues long.

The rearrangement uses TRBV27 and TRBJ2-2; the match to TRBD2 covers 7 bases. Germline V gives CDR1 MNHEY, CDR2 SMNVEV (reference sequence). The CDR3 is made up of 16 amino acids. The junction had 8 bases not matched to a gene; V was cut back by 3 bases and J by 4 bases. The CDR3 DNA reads TGTGCCAGCAGTTTCTCGGCGGGAGAGAGCACCGGGGAGCTGTTTTTT. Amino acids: CASSFSAGESTGELFF.

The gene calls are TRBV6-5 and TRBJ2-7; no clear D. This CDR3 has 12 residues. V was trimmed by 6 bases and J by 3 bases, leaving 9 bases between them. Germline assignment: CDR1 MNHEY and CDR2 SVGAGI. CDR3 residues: CASRDHFYEQYF. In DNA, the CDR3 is TGTGCCAGCAGGGACCATTTCTACGAGCAGTACTTC.

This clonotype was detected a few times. The CDR3 is CASSQERAEVVGNSQYF. Here the CDR3 DNA reads TGTGCCAGCAGCCAAGAAAGAGCGGAAGTAGTCGGAAATTCGCAGTATTTT. The J gene is TRBJ2-3, the V gene TRBV4-2; D might be TRBD2 (5 bases). This CDR3 region has 17 residues. Per the germline V gene, CDR1 is LGHNA and CDR2 is YNFKEQ. V shed 0 bases and J shed 10 bases, with 23 bases lying between them.

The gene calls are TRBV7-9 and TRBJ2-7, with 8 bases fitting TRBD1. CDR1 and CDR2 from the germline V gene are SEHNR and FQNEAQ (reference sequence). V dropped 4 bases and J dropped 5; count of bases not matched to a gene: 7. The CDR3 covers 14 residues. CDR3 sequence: CASSSGQGYDEQYF. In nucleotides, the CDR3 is TGTGCCAGCAGCTCAGGACAGGGCTATGACGAGCAGTACTTC.

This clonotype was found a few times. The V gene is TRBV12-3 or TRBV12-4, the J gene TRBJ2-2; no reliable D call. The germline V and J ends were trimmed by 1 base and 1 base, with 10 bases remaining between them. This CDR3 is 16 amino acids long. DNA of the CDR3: TGTGCCAGCAGTTTAGGTGGCGGAGTGAACACCGGGGAGCTGTTTTTT. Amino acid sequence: CASSLGGGVNTGELFF.

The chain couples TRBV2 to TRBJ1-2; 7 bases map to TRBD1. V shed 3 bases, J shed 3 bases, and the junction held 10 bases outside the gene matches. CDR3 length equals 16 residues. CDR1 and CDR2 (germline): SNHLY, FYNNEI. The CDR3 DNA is TGTGCCAGCAGTGAGGAGAGCTTAGGACAGGACTATGGCTACACCTTC. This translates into CASSEESLGQDYGYTF.

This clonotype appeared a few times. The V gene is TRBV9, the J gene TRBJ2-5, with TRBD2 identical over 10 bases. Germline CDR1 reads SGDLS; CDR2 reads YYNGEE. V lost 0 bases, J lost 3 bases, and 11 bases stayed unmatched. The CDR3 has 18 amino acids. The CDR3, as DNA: TGTGCCAGCAGCGTAGCTATCGGATTAGCGGGGGGAAAAGAGACCCAGTACTTC. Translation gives CASSVAIGLAGGKETQYF.

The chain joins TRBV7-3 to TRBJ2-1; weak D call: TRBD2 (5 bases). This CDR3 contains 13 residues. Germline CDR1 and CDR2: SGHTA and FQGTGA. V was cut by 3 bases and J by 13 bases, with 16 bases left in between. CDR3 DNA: TGTGCCAGCAGCTTGGGTTCTTGGGAGACCCAGTTCTTC. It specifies CASSLGSWETQFF.

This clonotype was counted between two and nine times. The CDR3: CASSYSKLAGIPESQETQYF. CDR3 coding DNA: TGTGCCAGCAGTTACTCGAAACTAGCGGGGATCCCGGAGTCCCAAGAGACCCAGTACTTC. J is TRBJ2-5 and V is TRBV6-2 or TRBV6-3; 10 bases fit TRBD2. With 0 bases clipped from V and 1 base from J, the junction kept 14 bases outside the gene matches. Germline V CDR1 and CDR2: MNHEY, SVGEGT. This CDR3 contains 20 residues.

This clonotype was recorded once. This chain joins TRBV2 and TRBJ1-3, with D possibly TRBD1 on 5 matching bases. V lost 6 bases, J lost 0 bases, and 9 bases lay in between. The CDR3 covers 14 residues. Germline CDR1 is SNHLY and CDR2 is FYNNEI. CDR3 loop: CASRTQGSGNTIYF. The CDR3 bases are TGTGCCAGCAGGACGCAGGGCTCTGGAAACACCATATATTTT.

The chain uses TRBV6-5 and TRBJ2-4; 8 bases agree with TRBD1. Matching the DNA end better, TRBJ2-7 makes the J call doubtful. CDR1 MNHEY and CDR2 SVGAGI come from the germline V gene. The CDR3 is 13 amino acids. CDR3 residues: CASGRDRTYEQYF. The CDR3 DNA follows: TGTGCCAGCGGCCGGGACAGGACCTACGAGCAGTACTTC.

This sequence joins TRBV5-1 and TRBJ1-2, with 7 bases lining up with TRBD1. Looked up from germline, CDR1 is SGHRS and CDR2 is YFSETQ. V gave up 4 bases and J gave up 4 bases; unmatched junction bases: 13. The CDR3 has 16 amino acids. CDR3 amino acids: CASSPEMTGPGYGYTF. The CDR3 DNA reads TGCGCCAGCAGCCCTGAGATGACAGGGCCAGGCTATGGCTACACCTTC.

CDR3 coding DNA: TGTGCCACCAGCAAGAGACAGGGGCAAGAGACCCAGTACTTC. Translated: CATSKRQGQETQYF. V usage is TRBV15 and J usage is TRBJ2-5; 8 nucleotides agree with TRBD1. From germline, CDR1 is LNHNV and CDR2 YYDKDF (reference sequence). The CDR3 runs 14 residues. V was clipped by 4 bases and J by 2 bases; unmatched bases: 3.

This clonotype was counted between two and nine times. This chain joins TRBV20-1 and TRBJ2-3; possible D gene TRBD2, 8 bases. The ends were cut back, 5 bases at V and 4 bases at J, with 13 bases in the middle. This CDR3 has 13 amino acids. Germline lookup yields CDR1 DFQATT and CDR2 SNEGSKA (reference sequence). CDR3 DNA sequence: TGCAGTGCTCGGGAGGGGGCGGCAGATACGCAGTATTTT. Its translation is CSAREGAADTQYF.